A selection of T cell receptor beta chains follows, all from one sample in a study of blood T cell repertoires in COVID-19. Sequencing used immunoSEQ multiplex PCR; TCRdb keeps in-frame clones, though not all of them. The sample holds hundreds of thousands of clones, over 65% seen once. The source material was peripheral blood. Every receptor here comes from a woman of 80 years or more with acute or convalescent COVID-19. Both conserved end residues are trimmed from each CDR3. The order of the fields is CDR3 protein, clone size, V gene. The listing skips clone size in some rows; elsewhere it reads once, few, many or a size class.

cdr3_aa: SVEPSGSLGGAPADTQY
clone_size: .
v_call: TRBV29-1

cdr3_aa: ASSLQPGQGREPQH
clone_size: .
v_call: TRBV7-8

cdr3_aa: ASSLGQANTEAF
clone_size: .
v_call: TRBV7-9

cdr3_aa: ASSDELLAKNIQY
clone_size: once
v_call: TRBV2

cdr3_aa: ASSQGNFLYEQY
clone_size: .
v_call: TRBV14

cdr3_aa: ASSLPGLAAGELF
clone_size: .
v_call: TRBV5-4

cdr3_aa: ASSAGLAGGQETQY
clone_size: .
v_call: TRBV9

cdr3_aa: ASSLRTGDNSPLH
clone_size: few
v_call: TRBV27

cdr3_aa: ASSPVMGAEAF
clone_size: .
v_call: TRBV18

cdr3_aa: ASSARTATPQH
clone_size: .
v_call: TRBV19

cdr3_aa: ASSPSRDRSSYNEQF
clone_size: .
v_call: TRBV4-1

cdr3_aa: ASSFGGSYNSPLH
clone_size: .
v_call: TRBV27

cdr3_aa: ASGILQGRLTDTQY
clone_size: .
v_call: TRBV5-6

cdr3_aa: ASSVVGGSTDTQY
clone_size: .
v_call: TRBV9

cdr3_aa: ASSSPSYNEQF
clone_size: .
v_call: TRBV5-4

cdr3_aa: VRSLVLSEAGTRGNTTY
clone_size: .
v_call: TRBV7-5

cdr3_aa: ASSDFGGYLDPNYGYT
clone_size: .
v_call: TRBV6-4

cdr3_aa: ASSPRVRGYYEQY
clone_size: .
v_call: TRBV9

cdr3_aa: ASSLGQSFGEQY
clone_size: .
v_call: TRBV5-1

cdr3_aa: AISDWTGGLGQPQH
clone_size: few
v_call: TRBV10-3

cdr3_aa: ASSNWSRRGVEQF
clone_size: .
v_call: TRBV9

cdr3_aa: ASSLSPPAGGQSYGYT
clone_size: .
v_call: TRBV5-1

cdr3_aa: ASSEGSGGYNEQF
clone_size: .
v_call: TRBV2

cdr3_aa: ASSKTGSSYEQY
clone_size: few
v_call: TRBV6-2/TRBV6-3

cdr3_aa: ASSLRGKAF
clone_size: few
v_call: TRBV27

cdr3_aa: ASKTSPRGRNTGELF
clone_size: .
v_call: TRBV7-9

cdr3_aa: ASSLRGSNEKLF
clone_size: .
v_call: TRBV27

cdr3_aa: ASSRPGLGTETQY
clone_size: few
v_call: TRBV6-2/TRBV6-3

cdr3_aa: ASSLASMQAYEQY
clone_size: .
v_call: TRBV7-2

cdr3_aa: ASSAGGIETQY
clone_size: .
v_call: TRBV2

cdr3_aa: ASSFLRYPPDRGRRY
clone_size: .
v_call: TRBV27

cdr3_aa: ASSSDSNYGYT
clone_size: .
v_call: TRBV7-2

cdr3_aa: AWSVSDSRQETQY
clone_size: .
v_call: TRBV30

cdr3_aa: ASSLQGTEAF
clone_size: .
v_call: TRBV2

cdr3_aa: ASSSRGQYQETQY
clone_size: .
v_call: TRBV6-5

cdr3_aa: ASSFRPRGVEETQY
clone_size: .
v_call: TRBV5-5

cdr3_aa: ASSTWTDTGELF
clone_size: few
v_call: TRBV19

cdr3_aa: ASRSGTGRLNEQF
clone_size: .
v_call: TRBV7-2

cdr3_aa: ASSQDWVGAQETQY
clone_size: .
v_call: TRBV4-3

cdr3_aa: ASSYSGSRTGNTIY
clone_size: .
v_call: TRBV6-5

cdr3_aa: ASSYSGVTNEKLF
clone_size: .
v_call: TRBV5-1

cdr3_aa: ASSSSETQY
clone_size: .
v_call: TRBV6-5

cdr3_aa: ASSESPRLGPDTQY
clone_size: few
v_call: TRBV2

cdr3_aa: ASSPSRENTEAF
clone_size: few
v_call: TRBV18

cdr3_aa: ASSQGQGSYNEQF
clone_size: .
v_call: TRBV18

cdr3_aa: ASSAGQGLGYT
clone_size: .
v_call: TRBV19

cdr3_aa: ASAFLSSGFYEQY
clone_size: .
v_call: TRBV2

cdr3_aa: ASSIFSGMNTEAF
clone_size: .
v_call: TRBV19

cdr3_aa: ASNLSNQPQH
clone_size: .
v_call: TRBV19

cdr3_aa: ASSLQGGNQPQH
clone_size: .
v_call: TRBV27

cdr3_aa: ATSVTTSGRTNEQF
clone_size: .
v_call: TRBV10-3

cdr3_aa: ASSPQQGVTEAF
clone_size: .
v_call: TRBV7-3

cdr3_aa: ASRRAYEQY
clone_size: .
v_call: TRBV2

cdr3_aa: ASSEQGAGELF
clone_size: .
v_call: TRBV2

cdr3_aa: ASSSQTVNTEAF
clone_size: .
v_call: TRBV5-1